This T cell receptor beta chain is drawn from a study of blood T cell repertoires in COVID-19. Turning to the study itself: Some COVID-19 samples were acute and others convalescent; all came from the United States, Italy and Spain. PBMCs, B-cell-depleted T cells, or T cells were the source of the cDNA or gDNA that made up the material.

V was cut by 6 bases and J by 5 bases, with 13 bases left in between. The CDR3 loop spans 13 amino acids. Source study methods: The assay estimated nucleated cells by amplifying reference gene primers. This table comes from immunoSEQ multiplex PCR, and its TCRdb copy is limited to in-frame clones, with some not included. D and trimming were read from the DNA, whereas the V and J calls and clone size are those reported in that table. The data contain tens of thousands of clones, 77% of them singletons. This sequence originates from a man in his 70s with active or convalescent COVID-19. Sequenced sample: peripheral blood. This sequence joins TRBV12-3 or TRBV12-4 and TRBJ2-5; a possible D gene is TRBD1 (6 bases). CDR3 in amino acids: CASSQQGFETQYF. For the CDR3, the DNA is TGTGCCAGCAGCCAACAGGGATTTGAGACCCAGTACTTC.